This entry lists 4 T cell receptor beta chains sequenced from one sample in a study of blood T cell repertoires in COVID-19. Libraries were prepared by immunoSEQ multiplex PCR; TCRdb keeps only in-frame clonotypes and omits some of them. Of 310,000 or so clones listed, approximately 90% are singletons. Specimen: peripheral blood. The receptor source for this set is a man younger than 40 with COVID-19, enrolled during active disease.

This clone was seen a handful of times. This chain connects TRBV3-1 (or the pseudogene TRBV3-2) to TRBJ1-2; TRBD1 matches at 9 bases. The germline V gene encodes CDR1 LGHDT and CDR2 YNNKEL (reference sequence). This CDR3 comprises 13 residues. The ends lost 3 bases at V and 8 bases at J; junction bases unmatched: 4. CDR3: CASSQTGGSGYTF. The DNA for the CDR3 is TGTGCCAGCAGCCAGACAGGGGGATCCGGCTACACCTTC.

As concerns this clone: A much larger clone lies a single base off, so this may be a read error. The V call is TRBV12-3 or TRBV12-4, the J call TRBJ1-5, with D uncertain. V lost 1 base and J lost 4, with 5 bases in between. The CDR3 is made up of 13 amino acids. Here the CDR3 reads CASSLGQNQPQHF. The CDR3 DNA sequence: TGTGCCAGCAGTTTAGGGCAGAATCAGCCCCAGCATTTT.

The chain combines TRBV7-8 with TRBJ1-2, with 7 bases aligning to TRBD1. The CDR3 spans 15 residues. The germline CDR1 and CDR2 sequences are SGHVS and FQNEAQ. Germline trimming cut 5 bases from V and 1 base from J; bases unmatched to any gene: 7. The CDR3 sequence: CASSIFRDSNYGYTF. In DNA form, the CDR3 reads TGTGCCAGCAGCATATTCCGGGACAGTAACTATGGCTACACCTTC.

Of note for this clone: In the same sample, other DNA sequences code for this CDR3. The chain is built from TRBV27 and TRBJ1-2; maybe TRBD1 (5 bases). The CDR3 extends over 14 amino acids. The germline V and J ends were trimmed by 5 bases and 8 bases, with 18 bases remaining between them. Germline V CDR1 and CDR2: MNHEY, SMNVEV (reference sequence). The CDR3 DNA sequence: TGTGCCAGCAGTGACGGGGGGATGCTGCGGGGCTACACCTTC. Protein sequence: CASSDGGMLRGYTF.